This is a list of T cell receptor beta chains from one sample in a study of T cell responses to AZD1222 COVID-19 vaccine. The assay was immunoSEQ multiplex PCR, and TCRdb's table has in-frame clones only and misses some. The sample comprises 80,000 or so clones, 87% of which are singletons, and approximately 1.5% rests with the top ten. This sample comprised peripheral blood, obtained on day 0 of AZD1222 vaccination. The receptors originated from an adult in good health. Both conserved end residues are part of each CDR3. The D gene is left open where the match is weak. Not all rows give a size; the values are once, few, many and, for expanded clones, a class.

D gene	clone size	V gene	J gene	CDR3 length	CDR3 DNA	CDR3 protein
-	-	TRBV7-6	TRBJ1-2	14	TGTGCCAGCAGTCCGACAGTAGACAACTATGGCTACACCTTC	CASSPTVDNYGYTF
-	once	TRBV19	TRBJ1-1	14	TGTGCCAGTAGTATAGATAAGGGGGACACTGAAGCTTTCTTT	CASSIDKGDTEAFF
-	-	TRBV30	TRBJ2-1	14	TGTGCCGGGGGAAGTGGGTTTTCCTCGAATGAGCAGTTCTTC	CAGGSGFSSNEQFF
-	-	TRBV5-8	TRBJ1-2	17	TGTGCCACCCAACGAGGGCAGGAAACCTTAAATAACTATGGCTACACCTTC	CATQRGQETLNNYGYTF
-	once	TRBV14	TRBJ1-1	13	TGTGCCAGCAGCCGGAACCCGGACAGTGAAGCTTTCTTT	CASSRNPDSEAFF
-	-	TRBV9	TRBJ2-7	13	TGTGCCAGCAGCGTAGCGGGAGAGGACGAGCAGTACTTC	CASSVAGEDEQYF
-	once	TRBV21-1	TRBJ2-5	16	TGTGCCAGCAGGATACCCACTAGCGGGGTTAGGGAGACCCAGTACTTC	CASRIPTSGVRETQYF
-	few	TRBV4-2	TRBJ1-1	16	TGTGCCAGCAGCCAAGATTTATCAGGCCGGAACACTGAAGCTTTCTTT	CASSQDLSGRNTEAFF
-	-	TRBV6-1	TRBJ2-5	14	TGTGCCAGCAGTGAAGGGCTAGCAGAAGAGACCCAGTACTTC	CASSEGLAEETQYF
-	-	TRBV27	TRBJ1-2	13	TGTGCCAGCAGTTTAAGGCCCAGAGGTGGCTACACCTTC	CASSLRPRGGYTF
TRBD2	-	TRBV9	TRBJ2-7	16	TGTGCCAGCAGCGCGCAACCGGGACTAGCCGCGTACGAGCAGTACTTC	CASSAQPGLAAYEQYF
TRBD2	-	TRBV2	TRBJ2-2	18	TGTGCCAGCCGAGGACTAGCGGGAACTCTTGCGAACACCGGGGAGCTGTTTTTT	CASRGLAGTLANTGELFF
-	-	TRBV18	TRBJ1-4	15	TGTGCCAGCTCACGATCGTCGGGGACTAATGAAAAACTGTTTTTT	CASSRSSGTNEKLFF
-	-	TRBV15	TRBJ2-2	14	TGTGCCACCAGCAGAGATGCCTACACCGGGGAGCTGTTTTTT	CATSRDAYTGELFF
TRBD2	-	TRBV5-8	TRBJ2-1	15	TGTGCCAGCAGCTCTGGGACTAGCGGCTACAATGAGCAGTTCTTC	CASSSGTSGYNEQFF
-	-	TRBV19	TRBJ1-6	13	TGTGCCAGTACCCTCTCTGCCAATTCACCCCTCCACTTT	CASTLSANSPLHF
-	-	TRBV7-3	TRBJ2-5	13	TGTGCCAGCAGCTTAACCCTAGAAGAGACCCAGTACTTC	CASSLTLEETQYF
-	-	TRBV6-5	TRBJ1-1	13	TGTGCCAGTTTAGAACCCGGGACTCGTGAAGCTTTCTTT	CASLEPGTREAFF
TRBD1	-	TRBV5-4	TRBJ2-3	16	TGTGCCAGCAACCCCACCCGGGGACAGGGGATAGATACGCAGTATTTT	CASNPTRGQGIDTQYF
TRBD1	-	TRBV29-1	TRBJ1-1	12	TGCAGCGCCCGCCAGGGGGTCGCTGAAGCTTTCTTT	CSARQGVAEAFF
-	-	TRBV6-1	TRBJ1-2	14	TGTGCCAGCAGTGAAATCGCTGGGGGCTATGGCTACACCTTC	CASSEIAGGYGYTF
-	once	TRBV7-2	TRBJ2-3	12	TGTGCCAGCAGCTTCGGTACAGATACGCAGTATTTT	CASSFGTDTQYF
TRBD1	-	TRBV27	TRBJ2-6	19	TGTGCCAGCAGTCCTAGACAGGGGCGACCTTTGTCTGGGGCCAACGTCCTGACTTTC	CASSPRQGRPLSGANVLTF
-	-	TRBV12-5	TRBJ1-1	14	TGTGCTAGTGGTTTCGGGGGGATGAACACTGAAGCTTTCTTT	CASGFGGMNTEAFF
TRBD2	-	TRBV7-9	TRBJ2-3	16	TGTGCCAGCAGCCTCCCCTCCGCGGGAGGAGTAGATACGCAGTATTTT	CASSLPSAGGVDTQYF
TRBD2	-	TRBV27	TRBJ2-2	16	TGTGCCAGCGTGGCTTGGACTAGCGGGAACACCGGGGAGCTGTTTTTT	CASVAWTSGNTGELFF
-	-	TRBV24-1	TRBJ2-6	12	TGTGCCACCAGTGACCGGAGAAATGTCCTGACTTTC	CATSDRRNVLTF
-	once	TRBV2	TRBJ2-2	11	TGTGCCAGCAGTGGACACGGGGAGCTGTTTTTT	CASSGHGELFF